This T cell receptor (beta chain) was sequenced for a study of CD8 T cells in acute hepatitis C reinfection. Across the study: CD8+ T cells specific for HCV NS3-1073 were sequenced. Study outcomes and limitations: TRBV04 and TRBV06 were preferentially used in all groups, not explained by naive pool overrepresentation.

Data came from immunoSEQ multiplex PCR; TCRdb stores just in-frame clones and leaves some out. Of fewer than 40,000 clones detected, 70% to 90% appear once; the ten largest clones hold 9.5% to 12%. A remark on this clone: What it binds is not known.

Noted time point: naive CD8 control sorted from an acute-time-point sample. Donors were people who inject drugs, followed every 3 months. The CDR3 contains 15 residues. CDR1 is MNHEY and CDR2 is SVGAGI in the germline V gene. V shed 2 bases and J shed 0 bases, with 8 bases lying between them. This chain joins TRBV6-5 and TRBJ2-1; D remains ambiguous. The specimen was naive CD8+ T cells from PBMCs. The sequence was obtained from a woman aged 18 to 35 who spontaneously cleared hepatitis C infection. The CDR3 protein is CASSYGRPSYNEQFF. The CDR3 bases are TGTGCCAGCAGTTACGGACGTCCCTCCTACAATGAGCAGTTCTTC.